This T cell receptor (beta chain) was sequenced during a study of cytomegalovirus exposure and HLA in healthy donors. On the study more broadly: The Caucasian-associated ancestry cluster contained 65% to 85% of the roughly 390 genotyped donors. Overall study findings and caveats: Investigators reported 150 to 200 TCR beta chains as tied to cytomegalovirus. TCR beta sequences numbering around 15,000 were associated with HLA alleles at 0.05 false discovery rate in a later analysis. Under in vitro conditions, a few CMV-associated chains were confirmed as specific for CMV antigens.

PCR amplification relied on 60 Vbeta primers (plus 13 Jbeta primers). TCRdb's copy holds only in-frame clones and misses some; the assay was immunoSEQ multiplex PCR. The sample has under 200,000 clones, over 65% seen once; the top ten hold approximately 3%. This clone was found once. The antigen remains unidentified. Germline-derived CDR1 and CDR2 are SGHRS and YFSETQ. The CDR3 is made up of 13 amino acids. Trimming removed 2 bases from V and 4 bases from J, with 7 bases in between. The chain joins TRBV5-1 to TRBJ1-3; weak D call: TRBD1 (6 bases). The receptor was derived from a woman aged 35 to 49 in good health and CMV-seronegative. What was sequenced was PBMCs. The CDR3 spells CASSFTGGNTIYF. In DNA, the CDR3 is TGCGCCAGCAGCTTCACAGGGGGAAACACCATATATTTT.